These 16 T cell receptor beta chains originate from one sample sequenced in a study of cytomegalovirus exposure and HLA in healthy donors. Assay used: immunoSEQ multiplex PCR; TCRdb lists only in-frame clones, some missing. The top ten hold less than 2% of the sample, which has more than 95,000 clones, approximately 88% seen once. The sample consisted of PBMCs. The source is a young man in good health and CMV-seronegative.

The V and J genes are TRBV7-8 and TRBJ1-1, with TRBD1 matching over 9 bases. The CDR3 is 16 residues long. Germline V gene lookup returns CDR1 SGHVS and CDR2 FQNEAQ. The J segment lost 8 bases and the V segment lost 2 bases, leaving 12 bases of the junction unmatched. CDR3 region: CASSLPSFGTGQEAFF. The CDR3 nucleotides read TGTGCCAGCAGCTTACCTTCTTTCGGGACAGGGCAAGAAGCTTTCTTT.

This clone has just a few counts. The V gene is TRBV5-4, the J gene TRBJ2-7, with TRBD1 matching 10 bases. The CDR3 length is 14 residues. Germline V gene lookup returns CDR1 SGHNT and CDR2 YYREEE (reference sequence). The junction had 6 bases not matched to a gene; V was cut back by 3 bases and J by 6 bases. Here the CDR3 DNA reads TGTGCCAGCAGCTCGTTTAGGACAGGGGGCGAGCAGTACTTC. Translating gives CASSSFRTGGEQYF. The full variable domain, in which reference TRBV5-4 and TRBJ2-7 provide the parts outside the CDR3, is ETGVTQSPTHLIKTRGQQVTLRCSSQSGHNTVSWYQQALGQGPQFIFQYYREEENGRGNFPPRFSGLQFPNYSSELNVNALELDDSALYLCASSSFRTGGEQYFGPGTRLTVT.

The V gene is TRBV19, the J gene TRBJ2-7, with D possibly matching TRBD2 (5 bases). CDR3 length equals 17 residues. The germline V gene encodes CDR1 LNHDA and CDR2 SQIVND (reference sequence). The V end lost 4 bases, the J end lost 9 bases, and 28 bases lay between the germline ends. DNA of the CDR3: TGTGCCAGTAGTACCGCCCTACTACTAGACTACGACAAGGGGCAGTACTTC. Encoded protein: CASSTALLLDYDKGQYF.

This clone was seen a single time. The rearrangement joins TRBV6-5 to TRBJ2-1; the D gene is possibly TRBD1 (5 bases). Per the germline V gene, CDR1 is MNHEY and CDR2 is SVGAGI. The CDR3 has 14 amino acids. V was cut by 5 bases and J by 8 bases, with 16 bases left in between. The CDR3: CASSRPRTSDEQFF. CDR3 nucleotide sequence: TGTGCCAGCAGTCGCCCCCGGACAAGCGATGAGCAGTTCTTC.

The rearrangement links TRBV5-1 to TRBJ2-5, with 10 bases aligning to TRBD1. The germline V gene has CDR1 SGHRS and CDR2 YFSETQ. V dropped 4 bases and J dropped 5; count of bases not matched to a gene: 5. The CDR3 consists of 14 residues. CDR3 amino acids: CASSPTGGEETQYF. For the CDR3, the DNA is TGCGCCAGCAGCCCGACAGGGGGCGAGGAGACCCAGTACTTC.

The rearrangement uses TRBV11-2 and TRBJ2-4; 9 positions agree with TRBD1. The CDR3 is 15 amino acids. The ends lost 8 bases at V and 8 bases at J; junction bases unmatched: 13. Germline assignment: CDR1 SGHAT and CDR2 FQNNGV. The CDR3 nucleotides are TGTGCCAGCGGAAAAAACGGGACAGGGAGATACATTCAGTACTTC. It yields the protein CASGKNGTGRYIQYF.

This clone appeared a few times. The chain joins TRBV7-2 to TRBJ1-1; D not resolved. Germline lookup yields CDR1 SGHTA and CDR2 FQGNSA. The CDR3 runs 13 residues. V was pared by 4 bases and J by 1 base, with 7 bases between. Here the CDR3 reads CASSSMRNTEAFF. In DNA form, the CDR3 reads TGTGCCAGCAGCTCCATGCGGAACACTGAAGCTTTCTTT.

The rearrangement uses TRBV9 and TRBJ2-7; possible D gene TRBD1, 6 bases. The CDR3 extends over 13 amino acids. V dropped 0 bases and J dropped 2 bases, with 6 bases sitting between them. Per germline, CDR1 SGDLS and CDR2 YYNGEE. The CDR3 DNA follows: TGTGCCAGCAGCGTAGAGGGGGCCTACGAGCAGTACTTC. It codes for CASSVEGAYEQYF.

The V gene is TRBV5-1, the J gene TRBJ1-1; D may be TRBD1 (5 bases). V gave up 0 bases and J gave up 5 bases, with 14 bases separating them. This CDR3 has 15 amino acids. Germline-derived CDR1 and CDR2 are SGHRS and YFSETQ. The CDR3 coding sequence is TGCGCCAGCAGCTTGGCTCAGGGAGGAGCGACTGAAGCTTTCTTT. This encodes CASSLAQGGATEAFF.

The rearrangement links TRBV27 to TRBJ2-1, with 8 bases matching TRBD1. Looked up from germline, CDR1 is MNHEY and CDR2 is SMNVEV (reference sequence). V gave up 9 bases and J gave up 1 base; unmatched junction bases: 5. CDR3 length: 14 amino acids. CDR3 amino acids: CASTTGGSYNEQFF. CDR3 DNA: TGTGCCAGTACAACAGGGGGGTCCTACAATGAGCAGTTCTTC.

This chain uses TRBV18 with TRBJ2-1; TRBD2 aligns across 7 bases. Germline V gene sequence: CDR1 KGHSH, CDR2 LQKENI. This CDR3 has 17 residues. V was clipped by 2 bases and J by 5 bases; unmatched bases: 12. The CDR3 DNA reads as TGTGCCAGCTCACCAGCGGCCGGGGGGAGGAAGGACAATGAGCAGTTCTTC. Translating gives CASSPAAGGRKDNEQFF. The full variable domain, its missing parts supplied by reference TRBV18 and TRBJ2-1, is NAGVMQNPRHLVRRRGQEARLRCSPMKGHSHVYWYRQLPEEGLKFMVYLQKENIIDESGMPKERFSAEFPKEGPSILRIQQVVRGDSAAYFCASSPAAGGRKDNEQFFGPGTRLTVL.

V usage is TRBV19 and J usage is TRBJ2-1, with 10 bases fitting TRBD2. CDR1 is LNHDA, CDR2 SQIVND, per germline (reference sequence). The CDR3 consists of 15 residues. The ends lost 2 bases at V and 4 bases at J; junction bases unmatched: 2. CDR3 sequence (DNA): TGTGCCAGTAGTATACGGACTAGCGGTTACAATGAGCAGTTCTTC. It translates to CASSIRTSGYNEQFF.

This chain connects TRBV2 to TRBJ2-1, with D tentatively TRBD2 (5 bases). The V and J ends lost 5 bases and 2 bases respectively, with 13 bases between them. Germline loops: CDR1 SNHLY, CDR2 FYNNEI. The CDR3 consists of 15 residues. The CDR3 here is CASSLRGNPYNEQFF. In DNA form, the CDR3 reads TGTGCCAGCAGTTTACGAGGGAATCCCTACAATGAGCAGTTCTTC. The whole variable domain, filled in from reference TRBV2 and TRBJ2-1, reads EPEVTQTPSHQVTQMGQEVILRCVPISNHLYFYWYRQILGQKVEFLVSFYNNEISEKSEIFDDQFSVERPDGSNFTLKIRSTKLEDSAMYFCASSLRGNPYNEQFFGPGTRLTVL.

V is TRBV5-6 and J is TRBJ2-6; TRBD1 agrees at 10 bases. Germline lookup yields CDR1 SGHDT and CDR2 YYEEEE. The CDR3 is 18 residues long. J lost 4 bases, V lost 0 bases, and 7 bases had no gene match. The CDR3 DNA is TGTGCCAGCAGCTTGGTTGGGACAGGGGTAACCGGGGCCAACGTCCTGACTTTC. Translation gives CASSLVGTGVTGANVLTF.

The V gene is TRBV4-3, the J gene TRBJ1-1; the match to TRBD1 covers 7 bases. Germline loops: CDR1 LGHNA, CDR2 YSLEER. Losses at the gene ends were 0 bases for V and 6 bases for J; bases not matched to a gene: 7. This CDR3 contains 15 residues. The CDR3 here is CASSQDNRGNSEAFF. CDR3 nucleotides: TGCGCCAGCAGCCAAGACAACAGGGGTAACTCTGAAGCTTTCTTT.

The chain carries TRBV5-4 and TRBJ1-2; no reliable D call. There are 14 residues in the CDR3. From germline, CDR1 is SGHNT and CDR2 YYREEE (reference sequence). V lost 0 bases, J lost 3 bases, and 9 bases lay in between. The chain's CDR3 is CASSLAGLDYGYTF. The CDR3 coding sequence is TGTGCCAGCAGCTTGGCAGGATTAGACTATGGCTACACCTTC.